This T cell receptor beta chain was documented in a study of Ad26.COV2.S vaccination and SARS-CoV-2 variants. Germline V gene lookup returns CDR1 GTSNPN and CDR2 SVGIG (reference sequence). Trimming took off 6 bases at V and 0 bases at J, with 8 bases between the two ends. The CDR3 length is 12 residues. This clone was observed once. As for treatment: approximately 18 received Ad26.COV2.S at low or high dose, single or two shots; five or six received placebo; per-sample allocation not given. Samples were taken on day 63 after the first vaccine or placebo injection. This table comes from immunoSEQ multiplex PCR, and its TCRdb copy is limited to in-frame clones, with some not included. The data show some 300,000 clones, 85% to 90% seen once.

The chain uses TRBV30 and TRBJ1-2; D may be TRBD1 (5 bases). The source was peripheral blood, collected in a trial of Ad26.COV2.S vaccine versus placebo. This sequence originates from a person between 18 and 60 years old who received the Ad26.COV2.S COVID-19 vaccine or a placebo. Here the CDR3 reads CACAGPNYGYTF. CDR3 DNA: TGTGCCTGTGCAGGGCCTAACTATGGCTACACCTTC. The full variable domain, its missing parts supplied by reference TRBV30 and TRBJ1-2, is SQTIHQWPATLVQPVGSPLSLECTVEGTSNPNLYWYRQAAGRGLQLLFYSVGIGQISSEVPQNLSASRPQDRQFILSSKKLLLSDSGFYLCACAGPNYGYTFGSGTRLTVV.